Listed below are T cell receptor beta chains from one sample, sequenced in a study of blood T cell repertoires in COVID-19. Using immunoSEQ multiplex PCR, the repertoire was profiled, and TCRdb retains in-frame clones only, with some absent. The table records 110,000 or so clones, around 84% of them present only once. The sequenced material came from peripheral blood. These receptors were obtained from a human donor in a cohort sampled during active COVID-19. CDR3s include the opening cysteine and the closing phenylalanine or tryptophan. Fields, in order: V gene, clone size, J gene, D gene, CDR3 protein, CDR3 DNA. A D gene is named only where the DNA matches it firmly. The listing skips clone size in some rows; elsewhere it reads once, few, many or a size class.

>TRBV25-1|.|TRBJ1-3|.
CASSDPRVPNTIYF
TGTGCCAGCAGTGATCCCAGGGTACCCAACACCATATATTTT
>TRBV15|.|TRBJ1-5|.
CATSRAQYGNQPQHF
TGTGCCACCAGCAGGGCACAGTATGGCAATCAGCCCCAGCATTTT
>TRBV29-1|.|TRBJ1-5|TRBD1
CSVGQGGNQPQHF
TGCAGCGTAGGACAGGGCGGCAATCAGCCCCAGCATTTT
>TRBV21-1|.|TRBJ2-3|.
CASSSRTGGRDTQYF
TGTGCCAGCAGCAGCCGGACAGGGGGCAGAGATACGCAGTATTTT
>TRBV28|.|TRBJ2-7|.
CASSSSREQYF
TGTGCCAGCAGTTCCTCCCGCGAGCAGTACTTC
>TRBV15|.|TRBJ1-4|TRBD1
CATSRDEGQGTEKLFF
TGTGCCACCAGCAGGGATGAGGGACAGGGAACTGAAAAACTGTTTTTT
>TRBV4-2|.|TRBJ2-5|TRBD1
CASSQGTRGETQYF
TGTGCCAGCAGCCAAGGGACCAGGGGGGAGACCCAGTACTTC
>TRBV6-2/TRBV6-3|.|TRBJ2-1|TRBD1
CASSTGTGNEQFF
TGTGCCAGCAGCACCGGGACAGGGAATGAGCAGTTCTTC
>TRBV5-5|.|TRBJ2-1|TRBD2
CASSPGLGSYNEQFF
TGTGCCAGCAGCCCGGGACTAGGCTCCTACAATGAGCAGTTCTTC
>TRBV5-1|.|TRBJ2-1|TRBD2
CASSLVWSGSSYNEQFF
TGCGCCAGCAGCTTGGTGTGGAGCGGGAGTTCCTACAATGAGCAGTTCTTC
>TRBV25-1|once|TRBJ1-6|.
CASSGISRDTNSPLHF
TGTGCCAGCAGTGGAATTTCCCGGGACACCAATTCACCCCTCCACTTT
>TRBV7-3|.|TRBJ2-7|TRBD2
CASSLTSAAGGSYEQYF
TGTGCCAGCAGCTTAACGAGCGCGGCGGGGGGTTCCTACGAGCAGTACTTC
>TRBV6-5|.|TRBJ1-1|TRBD1
CASRPPDRPTEAFF
TGTGCCAGCAGGCCCCCGGACAGGCCTACTGAAGCTTTCTTT
>TRBV6-6|once|TRBJ1-1|TRBD1
CASSGDRSNTEAFF
TGTGCCAGCAGTGGGGACAGGTCGAACACTGAAGCTTTCTTT
>TRBV19|.|TRBJ1-1|.
CASSIWRGRTEAFF
.